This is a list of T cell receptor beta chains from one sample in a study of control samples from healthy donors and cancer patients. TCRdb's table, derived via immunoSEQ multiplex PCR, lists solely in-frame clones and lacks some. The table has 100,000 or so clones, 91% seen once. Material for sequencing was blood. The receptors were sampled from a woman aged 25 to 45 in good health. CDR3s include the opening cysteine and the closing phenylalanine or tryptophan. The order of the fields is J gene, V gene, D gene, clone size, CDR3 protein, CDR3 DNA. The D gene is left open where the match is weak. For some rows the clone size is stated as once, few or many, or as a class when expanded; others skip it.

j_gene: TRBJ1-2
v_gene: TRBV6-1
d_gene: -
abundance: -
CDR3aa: CASSAGGLTADYGYTF
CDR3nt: TGTGCCAGCAGTGCCGGGGGTCTGACTGCGGACTATGGCTACACCTTC

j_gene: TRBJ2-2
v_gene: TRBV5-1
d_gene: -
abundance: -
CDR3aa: CASSLVSGTNTGELFF
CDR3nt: TGCGCCAGCAGCTTGGTCTCAGGGACGAACACCGGGGAGCTGTTTTTT

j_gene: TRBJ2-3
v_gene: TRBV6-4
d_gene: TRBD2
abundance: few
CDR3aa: CASSDQAGGLDTQYF
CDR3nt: TGTGCCAGCAGTGACCAAGCGGGGGGGTTAGATACGCAGTATTTT

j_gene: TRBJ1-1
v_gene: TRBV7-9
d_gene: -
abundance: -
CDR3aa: CASSFGGQYTEAFF
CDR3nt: TGTGCCAGCAGCTTCGGGGGGCAGTACACTGAAGCTTTCTTT

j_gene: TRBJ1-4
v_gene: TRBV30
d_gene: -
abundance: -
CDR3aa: CAWSVRRIHEKLFF
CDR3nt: TGTGCCTGGAGTGTCCGGAGAATTCATGAAAAACTGTTTTTT

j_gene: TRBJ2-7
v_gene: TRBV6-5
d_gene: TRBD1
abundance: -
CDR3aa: CASSFGQGPGEQYF
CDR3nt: TGTGCCAGCAGTTTCGGACAGGGACCGGGCGAGCAGTACTTC

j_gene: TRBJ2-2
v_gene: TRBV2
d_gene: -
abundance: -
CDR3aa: CASGGETLGTGELFF
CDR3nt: TGTGCCAGTGGAGGGGAGACCCTAGGGACCGGGGAGCTGTTTTTT

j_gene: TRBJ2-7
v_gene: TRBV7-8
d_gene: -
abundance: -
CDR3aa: CASSLARDFTYEQYF
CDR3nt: TGTGCCAGCAGCTTAGCAAGGGACTTCACCTACGAGCAGTACTTC

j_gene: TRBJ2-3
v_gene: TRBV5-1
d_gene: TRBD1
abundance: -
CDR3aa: CASSSPDRYLSDTQYF
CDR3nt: TGCGCCAGCAGCTCTCCGGACAGGTACTTGTCGGATACGCAGTATTTT

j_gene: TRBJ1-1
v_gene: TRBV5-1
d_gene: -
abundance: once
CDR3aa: CASRTVHTEAFF
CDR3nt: TGCGCCAGCCGGACAGTGCACACTGAAGCTTTCTTT

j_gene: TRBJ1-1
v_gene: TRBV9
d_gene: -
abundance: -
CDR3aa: CASSVALNTEAFF
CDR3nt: TGTGCCAGCAGCGTAGCTTTAAACACTGAAGCTTTCTTT

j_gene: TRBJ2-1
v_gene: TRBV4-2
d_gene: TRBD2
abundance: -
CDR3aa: CASSQDIPGTSDYNEQFF
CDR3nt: TGTGCCAGCAGCCAAGATATCCCCGGGACTAGCGACTACAATGAGCAGTTCTTC

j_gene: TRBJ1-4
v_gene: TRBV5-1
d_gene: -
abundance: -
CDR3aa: CASSLGNEKLFF
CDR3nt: TGCGCCAGCAGCTTGGGCAATGAAAAACTGTTTTTT

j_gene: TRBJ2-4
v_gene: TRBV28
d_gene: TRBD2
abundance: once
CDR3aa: CASGRRGGAKNIQYF
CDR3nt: TGTGCCAGCGGCAGACGGGGGGGAGCCAAAAACATTCAGTACTTC

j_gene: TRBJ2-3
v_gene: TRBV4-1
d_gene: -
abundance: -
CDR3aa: CASSQGLNTDTQYF
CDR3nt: TGCGCCAGCAGCCAAGGCCTCAACACAGATACGCAGTATTTT

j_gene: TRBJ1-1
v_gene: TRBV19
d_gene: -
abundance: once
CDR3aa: CASSIDRGFTEAFF
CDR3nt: TGTGCCAGTAGTATAGATCGGGGTTTCACTGAAGCTTTCTTT

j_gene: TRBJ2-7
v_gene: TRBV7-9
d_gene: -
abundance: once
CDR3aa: CASSPQSRTRGEQYF
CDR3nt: TGTGCCAGCAGCCCCCAATCCCGGACCCGGGGCGAGCAGTACTTC